This is a list of T cell receptor beta chains from one sample in a study of CDR3 diversity in severe acne. TCRdb reanalysed the PCR reads using MiXCR and keeps one entry per CDR3 protein. The sample has about 84,000 distinct CDR3 sequences; 45% to 55% are singletons. Sequencing was done on a sample of blood. These TCRs come from a male donor in good health, without acne. Each CDR3 is given with its conserved first and last residue.

cdr3_aa: CASSPLLGAYSDQPQHF; j_call: TRBJ1-5; v_call: TRBV7-2; cdr3_length: 17
cdr3_aa: CASTLVTASSTNEKLFF; j_call: TRBJ1-4; v_call: TRBV12-3/TRBV12-4; cdr3_length: 17
cdr3_aa: CASSGVGGQGAIEQFF; j_call: TRBJ2-1; v_call: TRBV7-2; cdr3_length: 16
cdr3_aa: CASSTGQGKYNEQFF; j_call: TRBJ2-1; v_call: TRBV9; cdr3_length: 15
cdr3_aa: CASSVVYSNQPQHF; j_call: TRBJ1-5; v_call: TRBV2; cdr3_length: 14
cdr3_aa: CASSYDRVAGELFF; j_call: TRBJ2-2; v_call: TRBV2; cdr3_length: 14
cdr3_aa: CASSKLGLSSYNEQFF; j_call: TRBJ2-1; v_call: TRBV19; cdr3_length: 16
cdr3_aa: CSTLAGGPNEQFF; j_call: TRBJ2-1; v_call: TRBV20-1; cdr3_length: 13
cdr3_aa: CASPRRPPHEQYF; j_call: TRBJ2-7; v_call: TRBV5-1; cdr3_length: 13
cdr3_aa: CASSLGVEGTEAFF; j_call: TRBJ1-1; v_call: TRBV11-2; cdr3_length: 14
cdr3_aa: CASSSGQHNQPQYF; j_call: TRBJ2-5; v_call: TRBV7-2; cdr3_length: 14
cdr3_aa: CSAWTPSLNQPQHF; j_call: TRBJ1-5; v_call: TRBV20-1; cdr3_length: 14
cdr3_aa: CASSSTGEAFF; j_call: TRBJ1-1; v_call: TRBV7-6; cdr3_length: 11
cdr3_aa: CASSPLGGNYEQYF; j_call: TRBJ2-7; v_call: TRBV7-9; cdr3_length: 14
cdr3_aa: CATSGSGTGTDTQYF; j_call: TRBJ2-3; v_call: TRBV24-1; cdr3_length: 15
cdr3_aa: CASSEILRGKTEAFF; j_call: TRBJ1-1; v_call: TRBV2; cdr3_length: 15
cdr3_aa: CASRAGGSNYGYTF; j_call: TRBJ1-2; v_call: TRBV25-1; cdr3_length: 14
cdr3_aa: CASNFRGWGRSNAVFF; j_call: TRBJ2-1; v_call: TRBV19; cdr3_length: 16
cdr3_aa: CAWSGLAGVETGELFF; j_call: TRBJ2-2; v_call: TRBV30; cdr3_length: 16
cdr3_aa: CASSSGQGGNEQYF; j_call: TRBJ2-7; v_call: TRBV5-5; cdr3_length: 14
cdr3_aa: CASSRTQRPEETQYF; j_call: TRBJ2-5; v_call: TRBV3-1; cdr3_length: 15
cdr3_aa: CASSIIVGVSTDTQYF; j_call: TRBJ2-3; v_call: TRBV19; cdr3_length: 16
cdr3_aa: CASSLAAQGAYEHF; j_call: TRBJ1-5; v_call: TRBV5-8; cdr3_length: 14
cdr3_aa: CSVDPPLPGRDDTEAFF; j_call: TRBJ1-1; v_call: TRBV29-1; cdr3_length: 17
cdr3_aa: CSVTPRGQVYGYTF; j_call: TRBJ1-2; v_call: TRBV29-1; cdr3_length: 14
cdr3_aa: CASSLSGQGTYEQYF; j_call: TRBJ2-7; v_call: TRBV7-8; cdr3_length: 15
cdr3_aa: CSAVGEGELREQYF; j_call: TRBJ2-7; v_call: TRBV20-1; cdr3_length: 14
cdr3_aa: CASSLYLNTEAFF; j_call: TRBJ1-1; v_call: TRBV11-2; cdr3_length: 13
cdr3_aa: CASSLPIGELFF; j_call: TRBJ2-2; v_call: TRBV11-2; cdr3_length: 12
cdr3_aa: CASSPTSGLDTQYF; j_call: TRBJ2-3; v_call: TRBV6-5; cdr3_length: 14
cdr3_aa: CASSSLGSGLYEQYF; j_call: TRBJ2-7; v_call: TRBV7-2; cdr3_length: 15
cdr3_aa: CASSQDGTSRTGELFF; j_call: TRBJ2-2; v_call: TRBV4-1; cdr3_length: 16
cdr3_aa: CSASTASGGSGTDTQYF; j_call: TRBJ2-3; v_call: TRBV20-1; cdr3_length: 17
cdr3_aa: CATSDRGDTKCGTQYF; j_call: TRBJ2-5; v_call: TRBV24-1; cdr3_length: 16
cdr3_aa: CASSRGQLNQPQHF; j_call: TRBJ1-5; v_call: TRBV5-6; cdr3_length: 14
cdr3_aa: CSAMTSGPIGTGELFF; j_call: TRBJ2-2; v_call: TRBV20-1; cdr3_length: 16
cdr3_aa: CASSLPAHEAFF; j_call: TRBJ1-1; v_call: TRBV5-1; cdr3_length: 12
cdr3_aa: CSARVGGSGNTF; j_call: TRBJ1-2; v_call: TRBV20-1; cdr3_length: 12
cdr3_aa: CASSYWDSSYEQYF; j_call: TRBJ2-7; v_call: TRBV6-5; cdr3_length: 14
cdr3_aa: CATSDLQGQRSSGELFF; j_call: TRBJ2-2; v_call: TRBV24-1; cdr3_length: 17
cdr3_aa: CASSVRGGGTEAFF; j_call: TRBJ1-1; v_call: TRBV9; cdr3_length: 14
cdr3_aa: CASSPRQGVITDTQYF; j_call: TRBJ2-3; v_call: TRBV27; cdr3_length: 16
cdr3_aa: CASSGAGTSALSEQYF; j_call: TRBJ2-5; v_call: TRBV11-2; cdr3_length: 16
cdr3_aa: CASSIVGLAGDGYYNEQFF; j_call: TRBJ2-1; v_call: TRBV19; cdr3_length: 19
cdr3_aa: CASSEWDGTDTQYF; j_call: TRBJ2-3; v_call: TRBV2; cdr3_length: 14
cdr3_aa: CATSRSGLPGSYEQYF; j_call: TRBJ2-7; v_call: TRBV15; cdr3_length: 16
cdr3_aa: CSASDRVKYEQYF; j_call: TRBJ2-7; v_call: TRBV20-1; cdr3_length: 13
cdr3_aa: CASSGGFGETQYF; j_call: TRBJ2-5; v_call: TRBV9; cdr3_length: 13
cdr3_aa: CASSLDPSNQPQHF; j_call: TRBJ1-5; v_call: TRBV7-9; cdr3_length: 14
cdr3_aa: CASSLDPVRETQYF; j_call: TRBJ2-5; v_call: TRBV7-2; cdr3_length: 14
cdr3_aa: CSAPGTSGRAYEQYF; j_call: TRBJ2-7; v_call: TRBV20-1; cdr3_length: 15
cdr3_aa: CASSSGTRETQYF; j_call: TRBJ2-5; v_call: TRBV7-3; cdr3_length: 13
cdr3_aa: CASSGGGPNTEAFF; j_call: TRBJ1-1; v_call: TRBV2; cdr3_length: 14
cdr3_aa: CSGETGVAQYF; j_call: TRBJ2-5; v_call: TRBV29-1; cdr3_length: 11